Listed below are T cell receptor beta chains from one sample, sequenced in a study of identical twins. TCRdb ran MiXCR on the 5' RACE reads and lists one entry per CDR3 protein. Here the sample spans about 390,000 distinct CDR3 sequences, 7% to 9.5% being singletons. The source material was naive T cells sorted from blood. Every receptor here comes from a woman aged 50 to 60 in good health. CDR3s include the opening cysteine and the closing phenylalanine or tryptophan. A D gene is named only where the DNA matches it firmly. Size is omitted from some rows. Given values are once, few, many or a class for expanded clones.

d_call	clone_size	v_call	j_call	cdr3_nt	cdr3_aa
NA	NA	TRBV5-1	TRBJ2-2	TGCGCCAGCAGCTTGGGACTAGGAGACACCGGGGAGCTGTTTTTT	CASSLGLGDTGELFF
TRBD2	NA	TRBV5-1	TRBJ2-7	TGCGCCAGCAGCCCGAGGGAGGGCCTTGTCTACGAGCAGTACTTC	CASSPREGLVYEQYF
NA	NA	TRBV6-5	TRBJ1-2	TGTGCCAGCAGTTACCATCGAGGGGGTACTAACTATGGCTACACCTTC	CASSYHRGGTNYGYTF
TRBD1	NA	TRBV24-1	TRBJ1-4	TGTGCCACCAGTGACGGACAGGGAACGGAAAAACTGTTTTTT	CATSDGQGTEKLFF
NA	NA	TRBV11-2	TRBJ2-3	TGTGCCAGCAGCGGTGGCGGGGTGGCAGATACGCAGTATTTT	CASSGGGVADTQYF
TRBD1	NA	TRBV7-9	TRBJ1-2	TGTGCCAGCAGCGCTACAGGGGCCACGACCCGGGATGGCTACACCTTC	CASSATGATTRDGYTF
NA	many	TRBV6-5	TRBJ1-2	TGTGCCAGCAGTTACTCGACGACTTTGGGGACCCCATTTGGCTACACCTTC	CASSYSTTLGTPFGYTF
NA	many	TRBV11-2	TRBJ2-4	TGTGCCAGCAGCTCCTGGGGCGGCATTCAGTACTTC	CASSSWGGIQYF
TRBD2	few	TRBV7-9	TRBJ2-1	TGTGCCAGCAGCTTAGGGGCCCTAGCGGGAACCTACAATGAGCAGTTCTTC	CASSLGALAGTYNEQFF
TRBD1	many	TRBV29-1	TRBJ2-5	TGCAGCGTTGATGGCCGGGACAGGGGGCGGGAGACCCAGTACTTC	CSVDGRDRGRETQYF
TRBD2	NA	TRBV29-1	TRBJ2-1	TGCAGCGTTGACGGGAGGGCAACCAATGAGCAGTTCTTC	CSVDGRATNEQFF
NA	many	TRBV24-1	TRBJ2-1	TGTGCCACCATGGGGCATGAGCAGTTCTTC	CATMGHEQFF
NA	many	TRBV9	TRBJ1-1	TGTGCCAGCAGCGTCGGGACCTCGATGAACACTGAAGCTTTCTTT	CASSVGTSMNTEAFF
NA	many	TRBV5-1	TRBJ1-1	TGCGCCAGCAGCCTGGCGGGGAGGGAGGTATCTGAAGCTTTCTTT	CASSLAGREVSEAFF
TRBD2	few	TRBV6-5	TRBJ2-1	TGTGCCAGCAAAAGGAGCGGGACGACCTACAATGAGCAGTTCTTC	CASKRSGTTYNEQFF
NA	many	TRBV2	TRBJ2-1	TGTGCCCGCAGGGACTTTTCCTACAATGAGCAGTTCTTC	CARRDFSYNEQFF
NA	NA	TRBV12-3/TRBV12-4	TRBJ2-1	TGTGCCAGCAGTTTAGGCGCGCTCGGGGGTTTGAATGAGCAGTTCTTC	CASSLGALGGLNEQFF
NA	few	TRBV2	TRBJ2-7	TGTGCCAGCAATATTAACTTATTCAGCTCCTACGAGCAGTACTTC	CASNINLFSSYEQYF
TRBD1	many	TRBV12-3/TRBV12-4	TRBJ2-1	TGTGCCAGCAGTATACCGGGACAGGGGGCTGGTGAGCAGTTCTTC	CASSIPGQGAGEQFF
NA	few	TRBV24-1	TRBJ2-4	TGTGCCACCAGTATGTTTGAGCCCGCCAAAAACATTCAGTACTTC	CATSMFEPAKNIQYF
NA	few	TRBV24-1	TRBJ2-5	TGTGCCACCAGCCGAGACGCGCGAGAGACCCAGTACTTC	CATSRDARETQYF
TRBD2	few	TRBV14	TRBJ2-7	TGTGCCAGCAGCCAAGTGGGACTAGCCCGGGTCGAGCAGTACTTC	CASSQVGLARVEQYF
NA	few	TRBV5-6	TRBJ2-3	TGTGCCAGCAGCTCCTACGGAAATCCCTCCACAGATACGCAGTATTTT	CASSSYGNPSTDTQYF
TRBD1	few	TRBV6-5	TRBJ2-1	TGTGCCAGCAGTTACACGGACAGGGGTCTATACAATGAGCAGTTCTTC	CASSYTDRGLYNEQFF
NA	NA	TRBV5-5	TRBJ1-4	TGTGCCAGCAGCCGTCAGAGGGGGACGGGGGAAAAACTGTTTTTT	CASSRQRGTGEKLFF
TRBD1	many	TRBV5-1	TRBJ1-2	TGCGCCAGCAGCTCGTCGATCAGGGGGGAGTCTGGCTACACCTTC	CASSSSIRGESGYTF
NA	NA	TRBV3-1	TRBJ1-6	TGTGCCAGCAGCCGGAAGACAGCGCCCTATAATTCACCCCTCCACTTT	CASSRKTAPYNSPLHF
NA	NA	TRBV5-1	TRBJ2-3	TGCGCCAGCAGCTTGGACGGGCCTAGCACAGATACGCAGTATTTT	CASSLDGPSTDTQYF
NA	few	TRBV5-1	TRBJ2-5	TGCGCCAGCAGCTTGGTAATCCGGAGTGAGACCCAGTACTTC	CASSLVIRSETQYF
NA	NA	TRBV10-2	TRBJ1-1	TGCGCCAGCAGTGAAGAGGGCGAAGCTTTCTTT	CASSEEGEAFF
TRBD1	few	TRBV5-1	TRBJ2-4	TGCGCCAGCAGCTTGGTAGGGGGCATTGCCAAAAACATTCAGTACTTC	CASSLVGGIAKNIQYF
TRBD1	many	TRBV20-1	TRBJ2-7	TGCAGTGCTACTGACAGGGCAAGGAGCTCCTACGAGCAGTACTTC	CSATDRARSSYEQYF
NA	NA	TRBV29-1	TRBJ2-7	TGCAGCGTTGGGTGGAGAAGGGAACCCTACGAGCAGTACTTC	CSVGWRREPYEQYF
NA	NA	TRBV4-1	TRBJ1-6	TGCGCCAGCAGCCAAGACAGGTTGCCCAATTCACCCCTCCACTTT	CASSQDRLPNSPLHF
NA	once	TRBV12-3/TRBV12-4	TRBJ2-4	TGTGCCAGCAGTTTAGCGGGGGGGCCAAACATTCAGTACTTC	CASSLAGGPNIQYF
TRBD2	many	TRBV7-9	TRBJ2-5	TGTGCCAGCAGCTTCACTAGCGGGAAATTAATGGAGACCCAGTACTTC	CASSFTSGKLMETQYF
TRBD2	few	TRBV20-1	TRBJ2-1	TGCAGTGCTTCCCATAGCGGGGTGAGCTCCTACAATGAGCAGTTCTTC	CSASHSGVSSYNEQFF
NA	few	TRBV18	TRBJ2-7	TGTGCCAGCTCACCACGGCTGGAGCAGTACTTC	CASSPRLEQYF
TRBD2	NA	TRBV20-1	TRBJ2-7	TGCAGTGCTAGGGGGGCTAGCGGGAGTACTGGTGCCTACGAGCAGTACTTC	CSARGASGSTGAYEQYF
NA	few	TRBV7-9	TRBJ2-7	TGTGCCAGCAGCCTATCCTACCAATCCTACGAGCAGTACTTC	CASSLSYQSYEQYF
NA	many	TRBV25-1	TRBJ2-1	TGTGCCAGCGGCAGCGACGGCAATGAGCAGTTCTTC	CASGSDGNEQFF
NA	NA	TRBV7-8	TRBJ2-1	TGTGCCAGCAGCTTAGGCCTAGCCCTAAATGAGCAGTTCTTC	CASSLGLALNEQFF
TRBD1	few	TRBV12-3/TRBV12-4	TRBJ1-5	TGTGCCAGCAGTGCCGGGACAGGACTCTTGCGCAATCAGCCCCAGCATTTT	CASSAGTGLLRNQPQHF
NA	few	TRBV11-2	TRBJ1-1	TGTGCCAGCAGCTTGATTACAGAAGAAGCTTTCTTT	CASSLITEEAFF
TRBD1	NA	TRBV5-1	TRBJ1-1	TGCGCCAGCAGCTCGCCCCGTGGACAGGTCGAGTACTCCGAAGCTTTCTTT	CASSSPRGQVEYSEAFF
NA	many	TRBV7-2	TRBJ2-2	TGTGCCAGCAGCTTAGCAGTTGTAACCGGGGGCACCGGGGAGCTGTTTTTT	CASSLAVVTGGTGELFF
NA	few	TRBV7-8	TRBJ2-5	TGTGCCAGCAGTCTAACATGGGGTTTTCTCGAGACCCAGTACTTC	CASSLTWGFLETQYF
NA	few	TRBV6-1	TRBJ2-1	TGTGCCAGCAGTGAAGGGGTGCGGAGCTCCTACAATGAGCAGTTCTTC	CASSEGVRSSYNEQFF
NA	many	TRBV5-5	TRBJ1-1	TGTGCCAGCACCACCCCGTGGGACACTGAAGCTTTCTTT	CASTTPWDTEAFF
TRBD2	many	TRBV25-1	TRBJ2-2	TGTGCCAGCAGTGGCCCGGGACTAGCGGGTTCGAACACCGGGGAGCTGTTTTTT	CASSGPGLAGSNTGELFF
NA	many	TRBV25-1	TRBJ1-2	TGTGCCACCCGAGGCTATGGCTACACCTTC	CATRGYGYTF
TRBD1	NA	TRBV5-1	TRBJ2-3	TGCGCCAGCAGCAGGACCGGGACAGGGTATGCAGATACGCAGTATTTT	CASSRTGTGYADTQYF
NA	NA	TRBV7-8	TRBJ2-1	TGTGCCAGCAGCTTAGGGTCATGGGGGGAAAGACGGTTCTTC	CASSLGSWGERRFF
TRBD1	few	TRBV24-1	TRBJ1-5	TGTGCCACCAGCTCAGGGGGTCAGCCCCAGCATTTT	CATSSGGQPQHF
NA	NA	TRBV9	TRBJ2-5	TGTGCCAGCAGCGCCGGGACAAGGGAGACCCAGTACTTC	CASSAGTRETQYF
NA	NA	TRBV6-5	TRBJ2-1	TGTGCCAGCACTATTACCTCAGGGGGGGGCCCTGAGCAGTTCTTC	CASTITSGGGPEQFF
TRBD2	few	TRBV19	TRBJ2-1	TGTGCCAGTAGGTTAGCGGGAGCCCCCAATGAGCAGTTCTTC	CASRLAGAPNEQFF
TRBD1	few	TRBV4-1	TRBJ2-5	TGCGCCAGCAGCCGCTGGGGACAGGGGGAAAAAGAGACCCAGTACTTC	CASSRWGQGEKETQYF